The next 29 T cell receptor beta chains were all read from a single sample in a study of metastatic and nonmetastatic thyroid tumors. All patients reached thyroid surgery having received no treatment beforehand. TCRdb re-analyzed the PCR reads using MiXCR. Of approximately 6,000 clones in the sample, roughly 30% are singletons; the top ten hold 16%. The sequencing input was adjacent normal tissue. Receptors were obtained from a female donor with papillary thyroid cancer or a benign thyroid nodule (not recorded which). Some clones in this sample may be carry-over from other donors' samples.

This clone was detected only a few times. One end of the junction does not line up with germline, which may come from a read error. The V call is TRBV12-5, the J call TRBJ2-1; 7 bases are shared with TRBD2. This CDR3 contains 15 residues. In germline, CDR1 is LGHNT, CDR2 FRNRAP. The DNA for the CDR3 is TGTTCTAGCGGTTCGGGGGGAGAGCCCTACAATGAGCAGTTCTTC. It encodes CSSGSGGEPYNEQFF.

V is TRBV3-1 and J is TRBJ2-7; D uncertain. Per germline, CDR1 LGHDT and CDR2 YNNKEL (reference sequence). The ends were cut back, 4 bases at V and 10 bases at J, with 17 bases in the middle. The CDR3 runs to 13 residues. The CDR3: CASSPDQKSKQYF. CDR3 bases: TGTGCCAGCAGCCCGGACCAGAAATCGAAACAGTACTTC.

This clone occurred a few times. The chain carries TRBV6-1 and TRBJ1-4; 12 nucleotides agree with TRBD1. The V and J ends lost 2 bases and 10 bases, in that order; junction bases with no gene match: 5. This CDR3 has 15 residues. Germline-derived CDR1 and CDR2 are MNHNS and SASEGT. The DNA for the CDR3 is TGTGCCAGCAGTGAAAGGGACAGGGGGCTCGGAAAACTGTTTTTT. This sequence encodes CASSERDRGLGKLFF.

CDR3 residues: CASRRTGGFVTEAFF. Written as DNA, the CDR3 is TGTGCCAGCAGACGCACAGGGGGGTTTGTAACTGAAGCTTTCTTT. The genes are TRBV6-1 and TRBJ1-1; 8 bases align to TRBD1. The V and J ends lost 6 bases and 5 bases, in that order; junction bases with no gene match: 11. Germline V gives CDR1 MNHNS, CDR2 SASEGT. CDR3 length equals 15 residues.

Only a few counts were recorded for this clone. This chain connects TRBV10-1 to TRBJ2-7; D may be TRBD2 (6 bases). Trimming cost V 6 bases and J 0 bases, with 21 bases left between them. Germline CDR1 WNHNN, CDR2 SYGVQD (reference sequence). CDR3 length equals 17 residues. In nucleotides, the CDR3 is TGCGCCAGCAGGGCGGCTAGCGTTCCGCCTAGCTCCTACGAGCAGTACTTC. This gives the protein CASRAASVPPSSYEQYF.

This clone is classed as large. This chain uses TRBV28 with TRBJ2-5; D is unresolved. The V gene lost 1 base and the J gene lost 2 bases, with 5 bases spanning the gap. CDR3 length: 13 residues. Germline V CDR1 and CDR2: MDHEN, SYDVKM. CDR3 DNA: TGTGCCAGCAGTTTATTACGGCAAGAGACCCAGTACTTC. Translating it yields CASSLLRQETQYF.

This clone has a handful of counts. The chain links TRBV6-1 to TRBJ1-2; maybe TRBD1 (5 bases). This CDR3 has 13 residues. Trimming removed 8 bases at V and 5 bases at J, with 15 bases between. Germline V gives CDR1 MNHNS, CDR2 SASEGT. This CDR3 is CASSLPGIYGYTF. The CDR3 nucleotides read TGTGCCAGCTCCCTTCCAGGGATTTATGGCTACACCTTC.

By share, this clone ranks as medium-sized. The J gene is TRBJ1-2, the V gene TRBV7-2; TRBD1 agrees at 9 bases. The V gene's germline CDR1 is SGHTA and CDR2 FQGNSA. Germline trimming cut 2 bases from V and 4 bases from J; bases unmatched to any gene: 5. This CDR3 region has 15 residues. CDR3 region: CASSLSWTGAYGYTF. The DNA of the CDR3 is TGTGCCAGCAGCTTAAGTTGGACAGGGGCCTATGGCTACACCTTC.

This clone has a handful of counts. The V and J genes are TRBV6-1 and TRBJ1-6, with 10 nucleotides matching TRBD1. V was pared by 6 bases and J by 11 bases, with 10 bases of the junction left unmatched. This CDR3 is built from 15 residues. The germline V gene encodes CDR1 MNHNS and CDR2 SASEGT. DNA for the CDR3: TGTGCCAGCAGCTCTGGGACAGGGGCCCGGGCACCCCTCCACTTT. Amino acids: CASSSGTGARAPLHF.

The table lists this clone with a count of one. The chain employs TRBV20-1 and TRBJ2-7; D unresolved. The V and J ends lost 0 bases and 2 bases respectively, with 14 bases between them. The CDR3 loop spans 15 amino acids. Per germline, CDR1 DFQATT and CDR2 SNEGSKA (reference sequence). The CDR3 nucleotides read TGCAGTGCTAGAGATTTTCTGCAGAACACCTACGAGCAGTACTTC. Protein product: CSARDFLQNTYEQYF.

By share, this clone counts as medium-sized. One end of the junction fails to match germline, which may point to a read error. The chain couples TRBV10-3 to TRBJ1-5, with D possibly matching TRBD1 (6 bases). Germline lookup yields CDR1 ENHRY and CDR2 SYGVKD. The CDR3 loop spans 14 amino acids. The CDR3 DNA follows: TGTGCCATCAGTAGAGAGGGGGGCAACCAGCCCCAGCATTTT. Its protein is CAISREGGNQPQHF.

The chain recombines TRBV27 with TRBJ2-7; a possible D gene is TRBD2 (5 bases). Germline V gives CDR1 MNHEY, CDR2 SMNVEV (reference sequence). The germline V and J ends were trimmed by 9 bases and 4 bases, with 19 bases remaining between them. CDR3 size: 14 residues. CDR3: CARCLREGEYEQYF. CDR3 sequence (DNA): TGTGCCAGGTGTTTGCGCGAGGGCGAATACGAGCAGTACTTC.

This clone rates as medium-sized. The chain employs TRBV6-1 and TRBJ2-1; D assignment may be TRBD1 or TRBD2 (5 bases each). This CDR3 contains 14 residues. Germline V gene lookup returns CDR1 MNHNS and CDR2 SASEGT. Deletions cut 4 bases from V and 12 bases from J, with 19 bases between. The CDR3 coding sequence is TGTGCCAGCAGTGGAGGGACCAGCAGCGGAAGGCAGTTCTTC. This codes for CASSGGTSSGRQFF.

This rearrangement joins TRBV2 to TRBJ1-1; D is unresolved. The CDR3 length is 13 residues. The germline CDR1 and CDR2 sequences are SNHLY and FYNNEI. The CDR3 reads CATWGILNTEAFF. CDR3 nucleotides: TGTGCGACTTGGGGTATACTGAACACTGAAGCTTTCTTT.

As to this clone: A read error is likely, as this CDR3 ends without the conserved phenylalanine or tryptophan. J is TRBJ2-1 and V is TRBV7-9, with D maybe TRBD2 (6 bases). The CDR3 is 14 residues long. The germline CDR1 and CDR2 sequences are SEHNR and FQNEAQ (reference sequence). With 10 bases removed from V and 12 bases from J, the gap between germline ends came to 25 bases. The CDR3 spells CANRTGTYLSGQFL. In DNA form, the CDR3 reads TGTGCCAACAGGACTGGGACTTACTTGAGTGGGCAGTTCCTC.

V gene TRBV6-6 combines with J gene TRBJ2-3; the match to TRBD1 covers 9 bases. CDR1 is MNHNY and CDR2 is SVGAGI in the germline V gene (reference sequence). V lost 2 bases, J lost 5 bases, and 2 bases stayed unmatched. The CDR3 consists of 14 residues. The CDR3 loop reads CASSYDRGGDTQYF. The CDR3 nucleotides are TGTGCCAGCAGTTACGACAGGGGGGGAGATACGCAGTATTTT.

The table lists this clone with many counts. At one boundary the junction diverges from the germline segment, which might be a read error. This sample includes further DNA sequences coding for the same CDR3. V usage is TRBV29-1 and J usage is TRBJ1-1, with a tentative D call TRBD1 (5 bases). Germline CDR1 SQVTM, CDR2 ANQGSEA. The CDR3 totals 12 residues. The CDR3 spells CSVVKGYTEAFF. The CDR3 DNA reads as TGCAGCGTTGTCAAGGGGTACACTGAGGCTTTCTTT.

This clone is medium-sized. The rearrangement joins TRBV5-1 to TRBJ1-1; TRBD1 might be the D (5 bases). This CDR3 comprises 15 residues. The V end was cut by 6 bases, the J end by 5 bases, with 20 bases between. Germline-derived CDR1 and CDR2 are SGHRS and YFSETQ. This chain's CDR3 is CASTLGTGEGTEAFF. CDR3 DNA: TGCGCCAGCACCCTGGGTACGGGGGAGGGGACTGAAGCTTTCTTT.

The chain employs TRBV5-8 and TRBJ2-7; D unclear. The CDR3 is 16 residues long. Germline CDR1 SGHTS, CDR2 YDEGEE. Trimming cost V 4 bases and J 0 bases, with 17 bases left between them. The CDR3 spells CASSPPNGSSSYEQYF. CDR3 sequence (DNA): TGTGCCAGCAGCCCCCCCAACGGCTCGAGCTCCTACGAGCAGTACTTC.

V usage is TRBV27 and J usage is TRBJ1-5; 8 bases align to TRBD1. Germline V lookup: CDR1 MNHEY, CDR2 SMNVEV (reference sequence). The CDR3 sequence is 18 residues long. The V and J ends lost 0 bases and 4 bases, in that order; junction bases with no gene match: 11. The CDR3: CASSLSWIPGQANQPQHF. The CDR3 DNA follows: TGTGCCAGCAGTTTATCGTGGATTCCGGGACAGGCAAATCAGCCCCAGCATTTT.

V and J are TRBV28 and TRBJ1-1, with 9 positions matching TRBD1. V lost 1 base and J lost 0; bases outside the gene matches: 3. The CDR3 is made up of 16 amino acids. In germline, CDR1 is MDHEN, CDR2 SYDVKM. CDR3 residues: CASSLSYRGLNTEAFF. DNA of the CDR3: TGTGCCAGCAGTTTATCCTACAGGGGGCTGAACACTGAAGCTTTCTTT.

This clone is classed as medium-sized. A read error is possible here, since a much larger clone lies one base away. Without the conserved terminal phenylalanine or tryptophan, this CDR3 likely stems from a read error. The rearrangement joins TRBV11-1 to TRBJ2-7; D uncertain. Germline V lookup: CDR1 SGHAT, CDR2 FQDESV (reference sequence). V lost 6 bases and J 3 bases, leaving 9 bases between the germline ends. The CDR3 covers 12 residues. In DNA form, the CDR3 reads TGTGCCAGCAGTCTTACCAACTACGAGCAGTACCTC. It specifies CASSLTNYEQYL.

This clone was seen a handful of times. The V gene is TRBV28, the J gene TRBJ1-2, with 7 bases that match TRBD1. CDR3 length: 13 amino acids. Germline V gives CDR1 MDHEN, CDR2 SYDVKM. With V trimmed by 6 bases and J by 5 bases, 6 bases remained unmatched. The CDR3 DNA sequence: TGTGCCAGCAGATCTACAGGGGAGTATGGCTACACCTTC. It yields the protein CASRSTGEYGYTF.

By frequency in the sample, this clone is large. V and J are TRBV2 and TRBJ1-1, with D hard to call. This CDR3 has 11 amino acids. Germline CDR1 reads SNHLY; CDR2 reads FYNNEI. Trimming shortened V by 8 bases and J by 2 bases, and 6 bases separated the two germline ends. The CDR3 is CASLENTEAFF. The CDR3 bases are TGTGCCAGCCTGGAAAACACTGAAGCTTTCTTT.

V and J are TRBV5-1 and TRBJ1-1, with D possibly being TRBD1 (5 bases). CDR1 and CDR2 from the germline V gene are SGHRS and YFSETQ. This CDR3 contains 13 residues. Trimming pared 3 bases from V and 5 bases from J, leaving 11 bases between. This chain's CDR3 is CASSSQGGTEAFF. The CDR3 nucleotides are TGCGCCAGCAGCTCGCAGGGAGGGACTGAAGCTTTCTTT.

By share of the sample, this clone is medium-sized (0.01 to 0.1%). The chain uses TRBV6-1 and TRBJ1-4; D unclear. With 9 bases removed from V and 7 bases from J, the gap between germline ends came to 12 bases. The germline V gene encodes CDR1 MNHNS and CDR2 SASEGT. This CDR3 comprises 12 residues. DNA for the CDR3: TGTGCCAGTCGGACGGACCTTGAAAAACTGTTTTTT. Translated, it gives CASRTDLEKLFF.

The chain has TRBV11-1 and TRBJ2-1, with D hard to call. Germline loops: CDR1 SGHAT, CDR2 FQDESV (reference sequence). Trimming removed 6 bases from V and 8 bases from J, with 8 bases in between. The CDR3 loop spans 11 amino acids. CDR3 region: CASSSSDEQFF. The CDR3 DNA sequence: TGTGCCAGCAGTTCCTCGGATGAGCAGTTCTTC.

This clone was seen only a few times. The CDR3 sequence: CASGSGRVIEQYF. The DNA for the CDR3 is TGTGCCAGCGGCAGCGGGAGGGTCATAGAGCAGTACTTC. This rearrangement joins TRBV6-1 to TRBJ2-7, with 10 nucleotides matching TRBD2. The germline gives CDR1 MNHNS, CDR2 SASEGT. The CDR3 is 13 amino acids. V was pared by 8 bases and J by 7 bases, with 8 bases of the junction left unmatched.

In the case of this clone: Likely a read error: the CDR3 ends without its conserved phenylalanine or tryptophan. This chain joins TRBV28 and TRBJ2-5, with D perhaps TRBD1 or TRBD2 (6 bases each). Deletions cut 9 bases from V and 2 bases from J, with 16 bases between. Germline V gene sequence: CDR1 MDHEN, CDR2 SYDVKM. The CDR3 covers 14 residues. The CDR3 sequence is CASRLEGVQETQYL. The DNA for the CDR3 is TGTGCCAGTCGTTTGGAGGGGGTTCAAGAGACCCAGTACCTC.